The rows below give T cell receptor beta chains drawn from one sample of a study of blood T cell repertoires in COVID-19. Sequencing was performed with immunoSEQ multiplex PCR; in TCRdb, only in-frame clones are kept and a portion is missing. The sample consists of nearly 200,000 clones, roughly nine tenths of them appearing once. Sequenced material: peripheral blood. The receptors originated from a woman in her sixties or seventies with acute or convalescent COVID-19. Each CDR3 is given with its conserved first and last residue. A D gene is named only where the DNA matches it firmly. Clone size, where shown, is once, few, many, or a class for clones that have expanded.

clone size	V gene	J gene	D gene	CDR3 protein	CDR3 DNA
NA	TRBV12-5	TRBJ1-1	NA	CASVFGANTEAFF	TGTGCTAGTGTGTTTGGGGCGAACACTGAAGCTTTCTTT
NA	TRBV9	TRBJ1-1	TRBD1	CASSTFGDRVTEAFF	TGTGCCAGCAGCACTTTCGGGGACAGGGTGACTGAAGCTTTCTTT
NA	TRBV7-8	TRBJ2-7	NA	CASSLTLTYEQYF	TGTGCCAGCAGCTTAACACTGACTTACGAGCAGTACTTC
NA	TRBV19	TRBJ1-1	NA	CASSGGIGAFF	TGTGCCAGTAGCGGGGGAATAGGGGCTTTCTTT
NA	TRBV29-1	TRBJ2-1	TRBD2	CSVESSGKVNEQFF	TGCAGCGTTGAATCCAGCGGGAAGGTTAATGAGCAGTTCTTC
NA	TRBV5-4	TRBJ1-3	NA	CASSLGGSSGNTIYF	TGTGCCAGCAGCCTGGGCGGCAGCTCTGGAAACACCATATATTTT
few	TRBV19	TRBJ1-2	TRBD1	CASTQNTGDSWGYTF	TGTGCCAGTACCCAAAATACCGGGGACAGTTGGGGCTACACCTTC
NA	TRBV5-1	TRBJ1-2	NA	CASSLRQDGYGYTF	TGCGCCAGCAGCTTGAGACAGGACGGCTATGGCTACACCTTC
NA	TRBV9	TRBJ1-6	TRBD1	CASSAEPLTGQNSPLHF	TGTGCCAGCAGCGCCGAACCCTTGACAGGGCAAAATTCACCCCTCCACTTT
NA	TRBV6-2/TRBV6-3	TRBJ1-1	NA	CASSWQVNTEAFF	TGTGCCAGCAGTTGGCAGGTGAACACTGAAGCTTTCTTT
NA	TRBV12-3/TRBV12-4	TRBJ1-5	NA	CASSFEQFQPQHF	TGTGCCAGCAGTTTTGAACAGTTCCAGCCCCAGCATTTT
NA	TRBV18	TRBJ1-3	NA	CASSPIGEAGNTIYF	TGTGCCAGCTCACCAATCGGGGAAGCTGGAAACACCATATATTTT
once	TRBV4-1	TRBJ1-4	NA	CASRDLRGNEKLFF	TGCGCCAGCCGAGATCTTCGGGGTAATGAAAAACTGTTTTTT
NA	TRBV5-4	TRBJ1-3	TRBD1	CASTPDPGGVNTIYF	TGTGCCAGCACCCCGGACCCAGGGGGCGTTAACACCATATATTTT
NA	TRBV5-4	TRBJ2-1	TRBD2	CASRRLAGTYNEQFF	TGTGCCAGCAGGAGACTAGCGGGTACCTACAATGAGCAGTTCTTC
few	TRBV18	TRBJ1-5	NA	CASSPTGSSQPQHF	TGTGCCAGCTCACCAACAGGGAGCAGTCAGCCCCAGCATTTT
NA	TRBV29-1	TRBJ1-4	TRBD1	CSVRDRGPNEKLFF	TGCAGCGTTCGGGACAGGGGGCCTAATGAAAAACTGTTTTTT